These 4 T cell receptor beta chains came from one sample sequenced in a study of cytomegalovirus exposure and HLA in healthy donors. It was with 60 Vbeta and 13 Jbeta primers that the PCR ran. Using immunoSEQ multiplex PCR, the repertoire was profiled, and TCRdb retains in-frame clones only, with some absent. The sample records around 190,000 clones, more than 70% being singletons. Specimen: PBMCs. The receptor set was obtained from a man in his forties in good health and CMV-seropositive.

The chain combines TRBV28 with TRBJ1-2; 11 bases are a match to TRBD1. Unmatched junction bases numbered 12, after V lost 8 bases and J lost 7 bases. The CDR3 length is 15 residues. Germline values: CDR1 MDHEN, CDR2 SYDVKM. The DNA for the CDR3 is TGTGCCAGCTTTATACCGGGACAGGGGGACGGTGGCTACACCTTC. Translating gives CASFIPGQGDGGYTF.

The rearrangement links TRBV6-1 to TRBJ2-2; TRBD1 matches at 8 bases. The CDR3 runs to 15 residues. The V and J ends lost 4 bases and 5 bases, in that order; junction bases with no gene match: 6. The germline V gene encodes CDR1 MNHNS and CDR2 SASEGT. The CDR3 sequence: CASSGPGQVTGELFF. In nucleotides, the CDR3 is TGTGCCAGCAGTGGTCCGGGACAGGTAACCGGGGAGCTGTTTTTT.

The V call is TRBV11-1, the J call TRBJ2-4; maybe TRBD2 (5 bases). The CDR3 runs to 14 residues. Between the trimmed V and J ends, which lost 1 base and 4 bases, there was a span of 8 bases. The germline V gene has CDR1 SGHAT and CDR2 FQDESV (reference sequence). DNA for the CDR3: TGTGCCAGCAGCTTAGTCGGCGGGAAAAACATTCAGTACTTC. Encoded protein: CASSLVGGKNIQYF.

CDR3 residues: CASSTSGRRYEQYF. CDR3 DNA: TGTGCCAGTAGTACCAGCGGGAGAAGATACGAGCAGTACTTC. The chain links TRBV19 to TRBJ2-7, with TRBD2 identical over 8 bases. The CDR3 has 14 residues. V was clipped by 4 bases and J by 4 bases; unmatched bases: 6. Germline CDR1 LNHDA, CDR2 SQIVND (reference sequence).